A selection of T cell receptor beta chains follows, all from one sample in a study of control samples from healthy donors and cancer patients. Sequencing used immunoSEQ multiplex PCR; TCRdb keeps in-frame clones, though not all of them. Among about 76,000 clones listed, roughly 90% were seen once. Sequences were obtained from PBMCs. These receptors were obtained from a woman aged 45 to 65 with colorectal cancer. CDR3s include the opening cysteine and the closing phenylalanine or tryptophan. A D gene is named only where the DNA matches it firmly. Clone size is given for some rows only: seen once, a few or many times, or a class if the clone is expanded.

cdr3_aa cdr3_nt v_call clone_size j_call d_call
CASSFQGAGGYTF TGTGCCAGCAGCTTCCAGGGGGCCGGTGGCTACACCTTC TRBV12-3/TRBV12-4 medium-sized TRBJ1-2 TRBD1
CASSIGGADQETQYF TGTGCCAGTAGTATAGGTGGGGCAGACCAAGAGACCCAGTACTTC TRBV19 NA TRBJ2-5 NA
CASSRGGTTDRAFF TGTGCCAGCAGTAGGGGCGGGACGACTGACCGAGCTTTCTTT TRBV6-2/TRBV6-3 NA TRBJ1-1 NA
CASSPVGSDEQFF TGCGCCAGCAGCCCCGTGGGCAGCGATGAGCAGTTCTTC TRBV4-1 many TRBJ2-1 NA
CASSSSGTGDQPQHF TGTGCCAGCAGTTCCTCCGGGACAGGGGATCAGCCCCAGCATTTT TRBV28 NA TRBJ1-5 TRBD1
CASSLGVGIGEKLFF TGCGCCAGCAGCTTGGGGGTAGGAATAGGTGAAAAACTGTTTTTT TRBV5-1 NA TRBJ1-4 NA
CASSPSSGSRYGYTF TGTGCCAGTAGTCCCTCCTCGGGCAGCCGCTATGGCTACACCTTC TRBV19 NA TRBJ1-2 NA
CASSRRQGTGYTF TGTGCCAGCAGCCGTAGACAGGGGACCGGCTACACCTTC TRBV5-5 NA TRBJ1-2 TRBD1
CASSLGQGVLGYTF TGTGCCAGCAGCTTAGGACAGGGGGTATTAGGCTACACCTTC TRBV7-2 NA TRBJ1-2 TRBD1
CASSYGQGAGGYTF TGTGCCAGCAGTTACGGGCAGGGGGCGGGTGGCTACACCTTC TRBV6-5 NA TRBJ1-2 TRBD1
CASSEARVLNSPLHF TGTGCCAGCAGTGAAGCGCGGGTTCTTAATTCACCCCTCCACTTT TRBV6-1 NA TRBJ1-6 NA
CASSSGQGVPDTQYF TGCGCCAGCAGCTCAGGACAGGGAGTGCCAGATACGCAGTATTTT TRBV5-1 once TRBJ2-3 TRBD1
CASSQMGGDYGYTF TGTGCCAGCAGCCAAATGGGGGGAGACTATGGCTACACCTTC TRBV3-1/TRBV3-2 NA TRBJ1-2 NA
CASSPPGQEETQYF TGTGCCAGCAGTCCCCCAGGACAGGAGGAGACCCAGTACTTC TRBV6-6 NA TRBJ2-5 TRBD1
CASSLAAAAGGNTEAFF TGCGCCAGCAGCTTGGCTGCAGCAGCAGGAGGCAACACTGAAGCTTTCTTT TRBV5-1 NA TRBJ1-1 NA
CASTPHRSNTEAFF TGTGCCAGCACTCCTCACCGATCGAACACTGAAGCTTTCTTT TRBV27 NA TRBJ1-1 NA
CASSPRGTVNEKLFF TGTGCCAGCAGTCCCCGCGGGACAGTTAATGAAAAACTGTTTTTT TRBV6-6 NA TRBJ1-4 TRBD1
CASSAANNYGYTF TGCGCCAGCAGCGCAGCCAATAACTATGGCTACACCTTC TRBV5-1 once TRBJ1-2 NA
CASSQPKGTEAFF TGTGCCAGCAGCCAACCCAAGGGCACTGAAGCTTTCTTT TRBV14 once TRBJ1-1 NA
CASSPQGIGSPQHF TGTGCCAGCTCCCCACAGGGGATAGGCTCGCCCCAGCATTTT TRBV28 NA TRBJ1-5 TRBD1
CASHRRNGNTIYF TGTGCCAGTCACAGGAGGAACGGAAACACCATATATTTT TRBV19 NA TRBJ1-3 NA
CASSGDRGSEKLFF TGTGCCAGTAGTGGGGACAGGGGAAGCGAAAAACTGTTTTTT TRBV19 once TRBJ1-4 TRBD1
CASREQGYSNQPQHF TGTGCCAGCAGGGAACAGGGTTATAGCAATCAGCCCCAGCATTTT TRBV7-2 once TRBJ1-5 NA
CASRQGAGGYTF TGTGCCAGCAGGCAGGGGGCTGGGGGCTACACCTTC TRBV12-3/TRBV12-4 once TRBJ1-2 TRBD1
CASSLFGTEETQYF TGTGCCAGCAGTTTATTTGGGACAGAGGAGACCCAGTACTTC TRBV27 NA TRBJ2-5 TRBD1
CASSFRGAGDNTGELFF TGTGCCAGCAGCTTCCGGGGGGCGGGGGATAACACCGGGGAGCTGTTTTTT TRBV4-2 few TRBJ2-2 NA
CASSLGVGGHNEQFF TGTGCCAGCAGCTTGGGTGTAGGGGGCCACAATGAGCAGTTCTTC TRBV7-6 NA TRBJ2-1 TRBD1
CASSSTGTFTGELFF TGTGCCAGCAGCTCTACAGGGACTTTCACCGGGGAGCTGTTTTTT TRBV7-2 NA TRBJ2-2 NA
CASSYTGGNYGYTF TGTGCCAGCAGTTACACAGGGGGGAACTATGGCTACACCTTC TRBV6-5 NA TRBJ1-2 TRBD1
CASSFSGWGYTGELFF TGTGCCAGCAGTTTTTCGGGGTGGGGATACACCGGGGAGCTGTTTTTT TRBV28 NA TRBJ2-2 NA
CASSLDRGNTEAFF TGTGCCAGCAGCTTGGACAGGGGGAACACTGAAGCTTTCTTT TRBV5-6 NA TRBJ1-1 TRBD1
CASSSDGGQGYTF TGTGCCAGCAGCTCTGATGGGGGTCAAGGCTACACCTTC TRBV5-4 NA TRBJ1-2 NA
CASSLAQETQYF TGTGCCAGCAGTTTAGCCCAAGAGACCCAGTACTTC TRBV28 NA TRBJ2-5 NA
CASSLGRNQPQHF TGTGCCAGCAGCTTAGGCCGCAATCAGCCCCAGCATTTT TRBV7-8 NA TRBJ1-5 NA
CASSRMLAGGRTDTQYF TGTGCCAGCAGCCGGATGTTAGCGGGGGGCCGCACAGATACGCAGTATTTT TRBV4-2 NA TRBJ2-3 TRBD2
CASSPTALNTEAFF TGTGCCAGCTCACCGACAGCGTTGAACACTGAAGCTTTCTTT TRBV18 NA TRBJ1-1 NA
CATQPTPGRSPSGANVLTF TGTGCCACCCAACCCACTCCGGGACGCAGTCCCTCTGGGGCCAACGTCCTGACTTTC TRBV24-1 once TRBJ2-6 NA
CASTGLAGTDTQYF TGTGCCAGCACAGGACTAGCGGGCACAGATACGCAGTATTTT TRBV3-1/TRBV3-2 NA TRBJ2-3 TRBD2
CASSGQGRAFF TGTGCCAGCAGCGGACAGGGACGAGCTTTCTTT TRBV28 NA TRBJ1-1 TRBD1
CASTYDHGYTF TGTGCCAGCACTTATGACCATGGCTACACCTTC TRBV12-3/TRBV12-4 NA TRBJ1-2 NA
CASSLSRGSETQYF TGTGCCAGCAGCTTATCCAGGGGTTCGGAGACCCAGTACTTC TRBV7-8 NA TRBJ2-5 NA